Included here is one T cell receptor (beta chain) sequence, with context. This specimen belongs to a study of blood T cell repertoires in COVID-19. Study summary: The United States, Italy and Spain supplied acute and convalescent COVID-19 samples. In each case, the material was cDNA or gDNA derived from T cells, B-cell-depleted T cells, or PBMCs.

Per germline, CDR1 SNHLY and CDR2 FYNNEI. V was shortened by 5 bases and J by 0 bases, with 14 bases between the two germline ends. This CDR3 has 16 residues. As handled by the study authors: Reference gene primer amplification gave nucleated cell count estimates. The assay was immunoSEQ multiplex PCR, and TCRdb's table has in-frame clones only and misses some. V and J calls and clone size follow that table, whereas D and trimming were derived from the DNA. This sample has 100,000 or so clones; about 89% occur once, and the top ten carry 0.97%. The source material was peripheral blood. This TCR came from a man in his fifties or sixties with acute or convalescent COVID-19. This chain connects TRBV2 to TRBJ2-1; D is perhaps TRBD1 (5 bases). The CDR3 nucleotides read TGTGCCAGCAGTCCCCTCCGACAGAGCTCCTACAATGAGCAGTTCTTC. Amino acids: CASSPLRQSSYNEQFF.